Following are 32 T cell receptor beta chains from one sample sequenced in a study of shared clonotypes between healthy human individuals. The method was immunoSEQ multiplex PCR; TCRdb's version includes in-frame clones alone and lacks a portion of them. The data contain around 1.5 million clones, approximately 98% of them singletons. Material: naive CD4+ T cells sorted from blood. Subset described: CD45RA+ positively selected. These receptors were collected from a young man in good health.

The rearrangement links TRBV27 to TRBJ2-1, with 8 bases matching TRBD1. Germline V gene data show CDR1 as MNHEY and CDR2 as SMNVEV (reference sequence). The CDR3 extends over 14 amino acids. The V segment lost 3 bases and the J segment 8 bases; nucleotides outside the gene matches: 6. CDR3 nucleotide sequence: TGTGCCAGCAGTTTGGGATACAGGGGGGATGAGCAGTTCTTC. It translates to CASSLGYRGDEQFF.

The rearrangement joins TRBV4-1 to TRBJ1-5; D is undetermined. With 0 bases removed from V and 4 bases from J, the gap between germline ends came to 13 bases. The germline V gene has CDR1 MGHRA and CDR2 YSYEKL. The CDR3 extends over 16 amino acids. The CDR3 region has the DNA TGCGCCAGCAGCCAAGATCAGGTGGCAGCAAATCAGCCCCAGCATTTT. The encoded protein is CASSQDQVAANQPQHF.

The J gene is TRBJ2-1, the V gene TRBV28, with D tentatively TRBD1 (6 bases). The germline V gene encodes CDR1 MDHEN and CDR2 SYDVKM. This CDR3 has 17 amino acids. The V and J ends lost 3 bases and 0 bases respectively, with 15 bases between them. The CDR3 DNA follows: TGTGCCAGCAGTTTTCCCCTCGACAGGAACTCCTACAATGAGCAGTTCTTC. As protein: CASSFPLDRNSYNEQFF.

CDR3 in amino acids: CASSPSGGTDTQYF. The CDR3 DNA sequence: TGTGCCAGCAGCCCTAGCGGGGGGACAGATACGCAGTATTTT. J is TRBJ2-3 and V is TRBV5-6; the match to TRBD2 covers 11 bases. Germline V CDR1 and CDR2: SGHDT, YYEEEE. Unmatched junction bases numbered 1, after V lost 4 bases and J lost 3 bases. The CDR3 consists of 14 residues. Using reference TRBV5-6 and TRBJ2-3 for the parts outside the CDR3, the full variable domain is DAGVTQSPTHLIKTRGQQVTLRCSPKSGHDTVSWYQQALGQGPQFIFQYYEEEERQRGNFPDRFSGHQFPNYSSELNVNALLLGDSALYLCASSPSGGTDTQYFGPGTRLTVL.

The gene calls are TRBV2 and TRBJ2-3; the D gene is possibly TRBD1 (6 bases). V lost 8 bases, J lost 4 bases, and 19 bases lay in between. Germline lookup yields CDR1 SNHLY and CDR2 FYNNEI. The CDR3 runs to 15 residues. The CDR3 spells CASRPQGVKPDTQYF. The CDR3 nucleotides are TGTGCCAGCCGCCCACAGGGCGTAAAGCCAGATACGCAGTATTTT.

This chain uses TRBV7-9 with TRBJ2-7; 7 bases map to TRBD2. Germline CDR1 reads SEHNR; CDR2 reads FQNEAQ (reference sequence). CDR3 size: 17 residues. Trimming at V came to 4 bases and at J to 0 bases, leaving 12 bases not matched to a gene. Here the CDR3 DNA reads TGTGCCAGCAGCTCACAAAGGGGAGGGCCTGCCTCCTACGAGCAGTACTTC. This encodes CASSSQRGGPASYEQYF.

This chain joins TRBV10-3 and TRBJ2-2; weak D call: TRBD2 (5 bases). CDR1 ENHRY and CDR2 SYGVKD come from the germline V gene. Trimming took off 0 bases at V and 3 bases at J, with 17 bases between the two ends. This CDR3 is built from 18 residues. In DNA form, the CDR3 reads TGTGCCATCAGTGAGTCGAAGGCTCTTGGAGGATACACCGGGGAGCTGTTTTTT. Translation gives CAISESKALGGYTGELFF.

This chain joins TRBV27 and TRBJ2-7; 9 positions agree with TRBD1. This CDR3 contains 14 residues. Unmatched junction bases numbered 4, after V lost 4 bases and J lost 3 bases. Germline assignment: CDR1 MNHEY and CDR2 SMNVEV (reference sequence). The CDR3 sequence is CASSWGQGDYEQYF. The CDR3 DNA reads TGTGCCAGCAGTTGGGGACAGGGTGACTACGAGCAGTACTTC.

The chain recombines TRBV5-6 with TRBJ2-7; TRBD2 agrees at 7 bases. J was trimmed by 5 bases and V by 0 bases; bases with no gene match: 8. The germline gives CDR1 SGHDT, CDR2 YYEEEE. CDR3 length equals 15 residues. The CDR3 DNA follows: TGTGCCAGCAGCTTGGTAGCTAGCGGTATCCACGAGCAGTACTTC. Its translation: CASSLVASGIHEQYF.

The gene calls are TRBV15 and TRBJ2-1; 11 nucleotides line up with TRBD2. Germline V gene lookup returns CDR1 LNHNV and CDR2 YYDKDF (reference sequence). V lost 2 bases to trimming and J lost 0 bases; unmatched junction nucleotides: 12. The length of the CDR3 is 20 residues. The CDR3 protein is CATSRPRLAGGRFSYNEQFF. Written as DNA, the CDR3 is TGTGCCACCAGCAGACCCCGGCTAGCGGGAGGAAGATTCTCCTACAATGAGCAGTTCTTC. Together with reference TRBV15 and TRBJ2-1, the CDR3 gives the full variable domain: DAMVIQNPRYQVTQFGKPVTLSCSQTLNHNVMYWYQQKSSQAPKLLFHYYDKDFNNEADTPDNFQSRRPNTSFCFLDIRSPGLGDTAMYLCATSRPRLAGGRFSYNEQFFGPGTRLTVL.

The DNA for the CDR3 is TGTGCCATTGCCCATTCGTCCTACGAGCAGTACTTC. This translates into CAIAHSSYEQYF. The rearrangement uses TRBV10-3 and TRBJ2-7; D remains ambiguous. From germline, CDR1 is ENHRY and CDR2 SYGVKD. CDR3 length equals 12 residues. V was shortened by 9 bases and J by 1 base, with 10 bases between the two germline ends.

This chain uses TRBV2 with TRBJ2-1, with 8 bases aligning to TRBD2. V gave up 2 bases and J gave up 2 bases; unmatched junction bases: 8. The CDR3 is made up of 17 amino acids. Germline V gene sequence: CDR1 SNHLY, CDR2 FYNNEI. The CDR3 here is CASSEMSLGLAYNEQFF. Here the CDR3 DNA reads TGTGCCAGCAGTGAAATGAGTTTGGGACTAGCCTACAATGAGCAGTTCTTC. Full variable domain (outside the CDR3, taken from reference TRBV2 and TRBJ2-1): EPEVTQTPSHQVTQMGQEVILRCVPISNHLYFYWYRQILGQKVEFLVSFYNNEISEKSEIFDDQFSVERPDGSNFTLKIRSTKLEDSAMYFCASSEMSLGLAYNEQFFGPGTRLTVL.

This chain connects TRBV28 to TRBJ1-1, with a possible D match to TRBD1 (6 bases). Trimming took off 9 bases at V and 4 bases at J, with 15 bases between the two ends. Germline CDR1 MDHEN, CDR2 SYDVKM. CDR3 length: 13 residues. This CDR3 is CASNSGVFTEAFF. The CDR3 region has the DNA TGTGCCAGTAATTCAGGGGTTTTCACTGAAGCTTTCTTT.

The chain carries TRBV5-6 and TRBJ2-7; no clear D gene. The CDR3 runs 16 residues. Germline V CDR1 and CDR2: SGHDT, YYEEEE. V dropped 3 bases and J dropped 5 bases, with 21 bases sitting between them. The CDR3 here is CASSSTRPALADEQYF. In DNA form, the CDR3 reads TGTGCCAGCAGCTCCACCCGACCGGCCTTGGCCGACGAGCAGTACTTC.

The chain recombines TRBV4-1 with TRBJ2-3; D is unresolved. Germline lookup yields CDR1 MGHRA and CDR2 YSYEKL. CDR3 length equals 15 residues. V lost 3 bases and J lost 0, with 10 bases in between. The CDR3 here is CASSQDGPSTDTQYF. CDR3 DNA: TGCGCCAGCAGCCAGGATGGACCTAGCACAGATACGCAGTATTTT.

V gene TRBV6-1 combines with J gene TRBJ1-2, with D perhaps matching TRBD1 (5 bases). Germline V gene lookup returns CDR1 MNHNS and CDR2 SASEGT. Trimming took off 1 base at V and 4 bases at J, with 16 bases between the two ends. The CDR3 contains 16 residues. The CDR3 DNA sequence: TGTGCCAGCAGTGAAGTACATACAGGCTTTGCCTATGGCTACACCTTC. Translating gives CASSEVHTGFAYGYTF.

The chain joins TRBV27 to TRBJ2-1; TRBD2 matches 11 bases. V was clipped by 8 bases and J by 11 bases; unmatched bases: 11. CDR3 length equals 14 residues. Per germline, CDR1 MNHEY and CDR2 SMNVEV (reference sequence). In nucleotides, the CDR3 is TGTGCCAGCGATACCCTAGCGGGAGGCGAGAAGCAGTTCTTC. It codes for CASDTLAGGEKQFF.

This CDR3 reads CASIGQGETEAFF. DNA of the CDR3: TGTGCCAGCATTGGACAGGGAGAAACTGAAGCTTTCTTT. V and J are TRBV7-8 and TRBJ1-1; 8 nucleotides align to TRBD1. The V gene's germline CDR1 is SGHVS and CDR2 FQNEAQ. The CDR3 runs to 13 residues. J was trimmed by 5 bases and V by 7 bases; bases with no gene match: 6.

This rearrangement joins TRBV19 to TRBJ2-7; 9 bases align to TRBD1. Germline V gene data show CDR1 as LNHDA and CDR2 as SQIVND (reference sequence). The CDR3 consists of 14 residues. V shed 1 base, J shed 7 bases, and the junction held 5 bases outside the gene matches. The CDR3 is CASSIVGTGHEQYF. The DNA of the CDR3 is TGTGCCAGTAGTATAGTAGGGACAGGGCATGAGCAGTACTTC.

The CDR3 loop reads CASSPITSIYNEQFF. For the CDR3, the DNA is TGTGCCAGCAGCCCTATTACGTCGATATACAATGAGCAGTTCTTC. The rearrangement joins TRBV14 to TRBJ2-1; D gene ambiguous. Trimming shortened V by 4 bases and J by 4 bases, and 14 bases separated the two germline ends. The CDR3 spans 15 residues. The germline CDR1 and CDR2 sequences are SGHDN and FVKESK.

The chain links TRBV27 to TRBJ2-1, with 16 bases matching TRBD2. With 2 bases clipped from V and 5 bases from J, the junction kept 3 bases outside the gene matches. Germline V gene sequence: CDR1 MNHEY, CDR2 SMNVEV (reference sequence). The CDR3 loop spans 17 amino acids. CDR3 in amino acids: CASSLAGLAGGNNEQFF. The DNA of the CDR3 is TGTGCCAGCAGTTTAGCGGGACTAGCGGGAGGGAACAATGAGCAGTTCTTC.

The chain links TRBV5-6 to TRBJ1-5; TRBD1 is a possible D gene (6 bases). The germline V gene has CDR1 SGHDT and CDR2 YYEEEE. The CDR3 contains 14 residues. Trimming left V 4 bases short and J 2 bases short, with 10 bases between. The CDR3 spells CASSQGLGNQPQHF. The CDR3 DNA reads as TGTGCCAGCAGCCAGGGGCTTGGCAATCAGCCCCAGCATTTT.

This rearrangement joins TRBV7-2 to TRBJ1-4, with D hard to call. CDR3 length: 15 residues. With 2 bases removed from V and 0 bases from J, the gap between germline ends came to 7 bases. Germline CDR1 is SGHTA and CDR2 is FQGNSA. The CDR3 nucleotides are TGTGCCAGCAGCTTAAACAGCGCAACTAATGAAAAACTGTTTTTT. Its protein product is CASSLNSATNEKLFF.

The chain couples TRBV7-9 to TRBJ1-2; possible D gene TRBD1, 5 bases. This CDR3 has 14 amino acids. Germline CDR1 and CDR2: SEHNR and FQNEAQ (reference sequence). The V end was cut by 2 bases, the J end by 9 bases, with 16 bases between. In DNA form, the CDR3 reads TGTGCCAGCAGCTTAAGGGGACGGGGGACCCGCTACACCTTC. Translated: CASSLRGRGTRYTF.

The rearrangement uses TRBV5-4 and TRBJ2-3; 9 nucleotides line up with TRBD2. Per the germline V gene, CDR1 is SGHNT and CDR2 is YYREEE (reference sequence). J gave up 5 bases and V 4 bases, and 5 bases lay outside the gene matches. CDR3 length: 14 residues. The CDR3 is CASSPGLAVDTQYF. CDR3 sequence (DNA): TGTGCCAGCAGCCCGGGACTAGCTGTAGATACGCAGTATTTT.

This chain joins TRBV29-1 and TRBJ1-3; TRBD1 matches at 9 bases. Per the germline V gene, CDR1 is SQVTM and CDR2 is ANQGSEA. CDR3 length: 14 amino acids. After removal of 4 bases from V and 4 bases from J, the junction contained 5 bases not matched to a gene. CDR3 residues: CSVVWTGEGNTIYF. DNA for the CDR3: TGCAGCGTTGTTTGGACAGGGGAAGGAAACACCATATATTTT.

This chain uses TRBV4-3 with TRBJ1-1; TRBD1 might be the D (5 bases). Germline assignment: CDR1 LGHNA and CDR2 YSLEER. This CDR3 region has 14 residues. The V end lost 0 bases, the J end lost 5 bases, and 10 bases lay between the germline ends. CDR3 amino acids: CASSQDFGGTEAFF. The CDR3 DNA sequence: TGCGCCAGCAGCCAAGATTTTGGGGGGACTGAAGCTTTCTTT.

With regard to this clone: The identical CDR3 is also encoded by other nucleotide sequences in the sample. The chain employs TRBV5-1 and TRBJ2-7; no clear D. The V gene lost 0 bases and the J gene lost 0 bases, with 7 bases spanning the gap. Germline-derived CDR1 and CDR2 are SGHRS and YFSETQ. The CDR3 extends over 14 amino acids. The CDR3 DNA reads as TGCGCCAGCAGCTTGGTTGCCACCTCCTACGAGCAGTACTTC. Protein: CASSLVATSYEQYF.

The CDR3 DNA follows: TGCGCCAGCAGCCCTCCGGGACAGGGGGCTTCCTCTGAAGCTTTCTTT. This codes for CASSPPGQGASSEAFF. The chain couples TRBV5-1 to TRBJ1-1, with TRBD1 matching 12 bases. J was trimmed by 6 bases and V by 4 bases; bases with no gene match: 10. Germline values: CDR1 SGHRS, CDR2 YFSETQ. This CDR3 is built from 16 residues.

The V and J genes are TRBV28 and TRBJ2-7; tentative D call: TRBD2 (5 bases). Trimming stripped 5 bases from V and 3 bases from J, with 8 bases between. In germline, CDR1 is MDHEN, CDR2 SYDVKM. The CDR3 has 12 amino acids. The CDR3 DNA follows: TGTGCCAGCAGTGGGAGCAACTACGAGCAGTACTTC. Amino acids: CASSGSNYEQYF.

The CDR3 loop reads CASSQKGGGSNQPQHF. As DNA, the CDR3 is TGTGCCAGCAGCCAAAAGGGAGGGGGCAGCAATCAGCCCCAGCATTTT. The chain carries TRBV7-9 and TRBJ1-5; 7 bases match TRBD1. V was pared by 5 bases and J by 1 base, with 8 bases of the junction left unmatched. From germline, CDR1 is SEHNR and CDR2 FQNEAQ (reference sequence). The CDR3 covers 16 residues.

This chain uses TRBV5-1 with TRBJ1-3; tentatively, D is TRBD1 (6 bases). The CDR3 spans 13 residues. Germline assignment: CDR1 SGHRS and CDR2 YFSETQ. V lost 4 bases, J lost 2 bases, and 7 bases lay in between. The CDR3 region is CASSQGTGNTIYF. CDR3 bases: TGCGCCAGCAGCCAGGGGACTGGAAACACCATATATTTT.